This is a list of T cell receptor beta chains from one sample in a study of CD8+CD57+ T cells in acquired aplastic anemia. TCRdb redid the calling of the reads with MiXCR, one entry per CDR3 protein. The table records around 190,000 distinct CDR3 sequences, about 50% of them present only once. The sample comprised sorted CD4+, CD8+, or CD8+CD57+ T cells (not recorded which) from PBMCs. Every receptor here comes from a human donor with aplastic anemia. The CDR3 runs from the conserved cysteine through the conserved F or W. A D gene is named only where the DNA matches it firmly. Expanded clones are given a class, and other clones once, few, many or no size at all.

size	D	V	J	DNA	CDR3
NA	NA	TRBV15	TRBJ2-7	TGTGCCACCAGCAGCGAGTTGAGGGGGAGCTCCTACGAGCAGTACTTC	CATSSELRGSSYEQYF
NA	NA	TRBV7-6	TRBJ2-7	TGTGCCAGCAGCTTAGATGAAGTCGGGAGCTCCTACGAGCAGTACTTC	CASSLDEVGSSYEQYF
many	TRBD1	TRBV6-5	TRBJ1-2	TGTGCCAGCAGTTACCAACGAGGACAGGGCGATGGCTACACCTTC	CASSYQRGQGDGYTF
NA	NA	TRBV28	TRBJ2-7	TGTGCCAGCAGTTTAACCGAATTGGAGCAGTACTTC	CASSLTELEQYF
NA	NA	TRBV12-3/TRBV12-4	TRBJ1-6	TGTGCCAGCAGTCCTGACAGGATTAATTCACCCCTCCACTTT	CASSPDRINSPLHF
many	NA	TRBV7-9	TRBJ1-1	TGTGCCAGCAGCGACGACCCCAACACTGAAGCTTTCTTT	CASSDDPNTEAFF
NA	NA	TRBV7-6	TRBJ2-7	TGTGCCAGCAGGGGGGGGGACAGCCTGGGCGAGCAGTACTTC	CASRGGDSLGEQYF
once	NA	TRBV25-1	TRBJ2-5	TGTGCCAGCAGCTTAGGACTTTTGTACCAAGAGACCCAGTACTTC	CASSLGLLYQETQYF
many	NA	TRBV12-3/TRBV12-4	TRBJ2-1	TGTGCCAGCAGGGGGTCCGGACACAATGAGCAGTTCTTC	CASRGSGHNEQFF
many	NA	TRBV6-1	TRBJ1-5	TGTGCCAGCAGAGTATCGGGGGGAGATCAGCCCCAGCATTTT	CASRVSGGDQPQHF
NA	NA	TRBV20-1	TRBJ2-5	TGCAGTGCTAGAGATGGACGGGCGACCCAGTACTTC	CSARDGRATQYF
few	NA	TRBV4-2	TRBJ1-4	TGTGCCAGCAGCCAAGGGGCAGCCCTAATGGGTAATGAAAAACTGTTTTTT	CASSQGAALMGNEKLFF
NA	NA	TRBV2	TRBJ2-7	TGTGCCAGCAATCCTGGGAGTTACGAGCAGTACTTC	CASNPGSYEQYF
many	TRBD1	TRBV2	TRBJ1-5	TGTGCCAGCAGTGACCGGACAGGGGGCTTTCAGCCCCAGCATTTT	CASSDRTGGFQPQHF
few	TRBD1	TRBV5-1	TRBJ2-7	TGCGCCAGCAGCGTTACAGGGGTAAATCCCTACGAGCAGTACTTC	CASSVTGVNPYEQYF
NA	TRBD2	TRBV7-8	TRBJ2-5	TGTGCCAGCAGCACCCCTGAGCGGGGGGAGACCCAGTACTTC	CASSTPERGETQYF
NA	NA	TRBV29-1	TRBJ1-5	TGCAGCGTTGCAGCAGGGGGCAATCAGCCCCAGCATTTT	CSVAAGGNQPQHF
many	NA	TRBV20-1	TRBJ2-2	TGCAGTGCTAGTAGGGACTCGGCGAACACCGGGGAGCTGTTTTTT	CSASRDSANTGELFF
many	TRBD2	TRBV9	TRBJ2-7	TGTGCCAGCAGCGTAGATGGGCAGGGACTATACGAGCAGTACTTC	CASSVDGQGLYEQYF
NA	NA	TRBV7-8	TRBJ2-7	TGTGCCAGCAGCCCAAACGGGGCCTACGAGCAGTACTTC	CASSPNGAYEQYF
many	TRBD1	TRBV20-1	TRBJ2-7	TGCAGTGCTAGACCCCTTGACAGGGAATCCTACGAGCAGTACTTC	CSARPLDRESYEQYF
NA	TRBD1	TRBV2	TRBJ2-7	TGTGCCAGCAGCGGGACAGGGTTTATCGAGCAGTACTTC	CASSGTGFIEQYF
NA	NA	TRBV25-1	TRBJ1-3	TGTGCCAGCAGTGTAGGTACAGCTGGAAACACCATATATTTT	CASSVGTAGNTIYF
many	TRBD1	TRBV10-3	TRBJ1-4	TGTGCCATCAGTCAGACAGGGGGAAACGAAAAACTGTTTTTT	CAISQTGGNEKLFF
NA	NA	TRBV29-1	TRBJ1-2	TGCAGCGTACAGGGCTACGACTATGGCTACACCTTC	CSVQGYDYGYTF
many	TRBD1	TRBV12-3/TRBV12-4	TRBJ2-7	TGTGCCAGCAGTTTAGGGGACAGGGGCGCCTACGAGCAGTACTTC	CASSLGDRGAYEQYF
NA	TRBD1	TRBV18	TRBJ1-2	TGTGCCAGCTCACGGGGACAGGGAGCTAACTATGGCTACACCTTC	CASSRGQGANYGYTF
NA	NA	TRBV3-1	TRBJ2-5	TGTGCCAGCAGCCAGTTTGGAGAGACCCAGTACTTC	CASSQFGETQYF
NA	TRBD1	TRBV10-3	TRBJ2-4	TGTGCCAGCAGGGGACAGCAAAACATTCAGTACTTC	CASRGQQNIQYF
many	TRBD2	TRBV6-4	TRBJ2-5	TGTGCCAGCAGAGATGGGCCGCCGGGGGGGTGTGAAGAGACCCAGTACTTC	CASRDGPPGGCEETQYF
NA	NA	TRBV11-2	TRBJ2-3	TGTGCCAGCAGCTACGGCGGGTGGGGTACAGATACGCAGTATTTT	CASSYGGWGTDTQYF
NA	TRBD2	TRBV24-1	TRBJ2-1	TGTGCCACCAGTGACCCGGGACTAGCGGGAGGGGGGGAGCAGTTCTTC	CATSDPGLAGGGEQFF
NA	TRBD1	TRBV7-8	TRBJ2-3	TGTGCCAGCAGCTTAAGGACAGGAAGATTGGATACGCAGTATTTT	CASSLRTGRLDTQYF
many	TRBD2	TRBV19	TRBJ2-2	TGTGCCAGTAGTATAGGGGGGACTAGCGGATACACCGGGGAGCTGTTTTTT	CASSIGGTSGYTGELFF
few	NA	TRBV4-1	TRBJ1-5	TGCGCCAGCAGCCAAGTACGTCACAATCAGCCCCAGCATTTT	CASSQVRHNQPQHF
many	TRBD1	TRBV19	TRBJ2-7	TGTGCCAGTAGTGAGGGACAGGGGGGTCGGGAGCAGTACTTC	CASSEGQGGREQYF
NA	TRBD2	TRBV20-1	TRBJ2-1	TGCAGTGCGGATAGCGGGAGAGGCGCCAATGAGCAGTTCTTC	CSADSGRGANEQFF
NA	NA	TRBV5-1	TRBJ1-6	TGCGCCAGCAGCTTCAGGGGACCCGGTAATTCACCCCTCCACTTT	CASSFRGPGNSPLHF
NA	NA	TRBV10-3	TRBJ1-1	TGTGCCACTGGGGGGACCGGCACACCGAACACTGAAGCTTTCTTT	CATGGTGTPNTEAFF
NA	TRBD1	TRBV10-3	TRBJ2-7	TGTGCCAGCAGTCCACCGGGACAGGGGCGGAGGTCCTACGAGCAGTACTTC	CASSPPGQGRRSYEQYF
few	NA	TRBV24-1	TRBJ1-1	TGTGCCACCCTAAGTCGTGACACTGAAGCTTTCTTT	CATLSRDTEAFF
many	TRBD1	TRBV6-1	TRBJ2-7	TGTGCCAGCAGTGGGGCAGGGGGTCCAACATCCGAGCAGTACTTC	CASSGAGGPTSEQYF
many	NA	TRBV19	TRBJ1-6	TGTGCCAGTAGTAAGGACAAGGGAGCGAATTCACCCCTCCACTTT	CASSKDKGANSPLHF
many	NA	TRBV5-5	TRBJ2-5	TGTGCCAGCAGCTTGAGTTTCGGAGAGACCCAGTACTTC	CASSLSFGETQYF
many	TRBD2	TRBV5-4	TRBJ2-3	TGTGCCAGCAGACGATTAGCGGGGGGGCCGGATACGCAGTATTTT	CASRRLAGGPDTQYF